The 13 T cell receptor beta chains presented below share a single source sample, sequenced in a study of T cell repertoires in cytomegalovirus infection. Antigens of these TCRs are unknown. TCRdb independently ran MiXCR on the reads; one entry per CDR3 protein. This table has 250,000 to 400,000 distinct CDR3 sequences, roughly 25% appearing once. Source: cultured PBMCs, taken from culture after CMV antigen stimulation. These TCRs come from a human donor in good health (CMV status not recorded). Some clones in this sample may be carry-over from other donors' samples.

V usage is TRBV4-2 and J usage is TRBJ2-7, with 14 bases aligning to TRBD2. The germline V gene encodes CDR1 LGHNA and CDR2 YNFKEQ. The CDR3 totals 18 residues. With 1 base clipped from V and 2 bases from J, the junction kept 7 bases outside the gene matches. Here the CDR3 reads CASSQGLAGGPRPYEQYF. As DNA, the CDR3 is TGTGCCAGCAGCCAAGGACTAGCGGGAGGGCCTCGGCCCTACGAGCAGTACTTC.

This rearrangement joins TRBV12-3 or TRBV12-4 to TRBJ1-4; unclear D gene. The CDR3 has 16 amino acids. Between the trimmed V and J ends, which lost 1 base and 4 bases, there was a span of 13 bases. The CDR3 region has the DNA TGTGCCAGCAGTTTAGAGGGAACATCGGGTAATGAAAAACTGTTTTTT. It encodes CASSLEGTSGNEKLFF.

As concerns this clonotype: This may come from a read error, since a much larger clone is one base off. The CDR3 DNA is TGTGCCAGCAGCTTAGCGGGAGGGCTAGAGACCCGGTACTTC. This codes for CASSLAGGLETRYF. V usage is TRBV7-2 and J usage is TRBJ2-5, with 7 bases fitting TRBD2. Germline CDR1 is SGHTA and CDR2 is FQGNSA. The CDR3 is 14 amino acids.

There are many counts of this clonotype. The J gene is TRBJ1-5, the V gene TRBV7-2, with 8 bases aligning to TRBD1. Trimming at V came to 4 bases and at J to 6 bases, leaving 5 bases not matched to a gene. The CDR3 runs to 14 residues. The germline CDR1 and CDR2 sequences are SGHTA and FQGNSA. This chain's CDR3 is CASSSRQGSQPQHF. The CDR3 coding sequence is TGTGCCAGCAGCTCCCGACAGGGGAGTCAGCCCCAGCATTTT.

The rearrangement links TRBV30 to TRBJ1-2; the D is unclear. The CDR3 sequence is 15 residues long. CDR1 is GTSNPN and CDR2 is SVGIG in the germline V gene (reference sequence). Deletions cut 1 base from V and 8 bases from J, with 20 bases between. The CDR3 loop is CAWSDFVTDMRGYTF. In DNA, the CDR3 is TGTGCCTGGAGTGATTTTGTGACGGATATGCGCGGCTACACCTTC.

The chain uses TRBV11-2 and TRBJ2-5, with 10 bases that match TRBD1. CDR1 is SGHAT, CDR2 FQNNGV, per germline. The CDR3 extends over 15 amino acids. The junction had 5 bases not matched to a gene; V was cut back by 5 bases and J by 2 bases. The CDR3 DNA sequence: TGTGCCAGCAGCAGAGGGGACAGGGGTCAAGAGACCCAGTACTTC. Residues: CASSRGDRGQETQYF.

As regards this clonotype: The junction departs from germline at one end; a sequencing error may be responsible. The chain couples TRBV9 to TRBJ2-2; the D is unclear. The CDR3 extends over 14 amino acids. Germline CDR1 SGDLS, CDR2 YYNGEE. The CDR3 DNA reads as TGTGTCAGCAGCGTAGATTATAACACCGGGGAGCTGTTTTTT. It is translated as CVSSVDYNTGELFF.

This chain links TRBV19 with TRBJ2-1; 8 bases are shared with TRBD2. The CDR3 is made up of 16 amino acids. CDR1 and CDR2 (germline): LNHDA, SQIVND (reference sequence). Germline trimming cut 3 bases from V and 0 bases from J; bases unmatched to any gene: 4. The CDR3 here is CASSISGTSSYNEQFF. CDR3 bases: TGTGCCAGTAGTATTAGCGGGACTAGCTCCTACAATGAGCAGTTCTTC.

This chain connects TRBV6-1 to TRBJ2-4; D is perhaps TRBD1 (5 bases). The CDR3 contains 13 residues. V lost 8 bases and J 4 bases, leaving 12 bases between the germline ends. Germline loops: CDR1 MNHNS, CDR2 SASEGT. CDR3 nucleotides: TGTGCCAGCTTGCCGGACACAAAAAACATTCAGTACTTC. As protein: CASLPDTKNIQYF.

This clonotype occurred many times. The chain's CDR3 is CASSVPGQGAPVTDTQYF. CDR3 DNA: TGTGCCAGCAGCGTCCCGGGACAGGGCGCTCCCGTCACAGATACGCAGTATTTT. This chain links TRBV7-8 with TRBJ2-3, with TRBD1 matching 9 bases. This CDR3 has 18 amino acids. Looked up from germline, CDR1 is SGHVS and CDR2 is FQNEAQ. Trimming at V came to 5 bases and at J to 2 bases, leaving 14 bases not matched to a gene.

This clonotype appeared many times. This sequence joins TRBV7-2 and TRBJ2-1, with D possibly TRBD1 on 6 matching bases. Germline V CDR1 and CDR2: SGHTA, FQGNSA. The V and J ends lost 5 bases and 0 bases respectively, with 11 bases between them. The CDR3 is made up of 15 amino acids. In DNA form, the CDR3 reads TGTGCCAGCAGCCGACAGGACAGCTCCTACAATGAGCAGTTCTTC. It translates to CASSRQDSSYNEQFF.

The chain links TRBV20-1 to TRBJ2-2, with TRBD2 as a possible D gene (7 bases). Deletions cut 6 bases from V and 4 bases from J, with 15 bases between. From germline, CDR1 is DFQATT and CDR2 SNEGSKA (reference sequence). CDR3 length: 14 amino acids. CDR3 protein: CSARQAGVTGELFF. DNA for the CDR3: TGCAGTGCCAGACAGGCGGGGGTCACCGGGGAGCTGTTTTTT.

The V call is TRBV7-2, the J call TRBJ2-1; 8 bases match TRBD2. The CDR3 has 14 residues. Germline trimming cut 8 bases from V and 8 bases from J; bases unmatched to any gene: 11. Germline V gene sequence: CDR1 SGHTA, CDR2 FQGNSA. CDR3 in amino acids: CASGAGVGVHEQFF. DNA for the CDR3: TGTGCCAGCGGAGCGGGAGTAGGAGTACATGAGCAGTTCTTC.